This T cell receptor beta chain is from a study of blood T cell repertoires in COVID-19. Looking at the study overall: Sites in the United States, Italy and Spain provided acute and convalescent COVID-19 samples. T cells, B-cell-depleted T cells, or PBMCs supplied cDNA or gDNA.

Deletions cut 1 base from V and 0 bases from J, with 9 bases between. Germline assignment: CDR1 GTSNPN and CDR2 SVGIG (reference sequence). The CDR3 totals 14 residues. As processed by the authors: Amplification of reference gene primers was used by the study to estimate nucleated cell counts. Data came from immunoSEQ multiplex PCR; TCRdb stores just in-frame clones and leaves some out. V, J and clone size derive from that table, while D and trimming were established from the DNA sequence. The sample carries more than 150,000 clones, around 86% recorded once. The sequenced sample was peripheral blood. This sequence originates from a man aged 18-30 years with acute or convalescent COVID-19. The rearrangement uses TRBV30 and TRBJ1-2; D gene ambiguous. The CDR3 loop reads CAWSALAANYGYTF. In DNA form, the CDR3 reads TGTGCCTGGAGTGCCTTAGCAGCTAACTATGGCTACACCTTC. The full variable domain, with the rest looked up from reference TRBV30 and TRBJ1-2, is SQTIHQWPATLVQPVGSPLSLECTVEGTSNPNLYWYRQAAGRGLQLLFYSVGIGQISSEVPQNLSASRPQDRQFILSSKKLLLSDSGFYLCAWSALAANYGYTFGSGTRLTVV.